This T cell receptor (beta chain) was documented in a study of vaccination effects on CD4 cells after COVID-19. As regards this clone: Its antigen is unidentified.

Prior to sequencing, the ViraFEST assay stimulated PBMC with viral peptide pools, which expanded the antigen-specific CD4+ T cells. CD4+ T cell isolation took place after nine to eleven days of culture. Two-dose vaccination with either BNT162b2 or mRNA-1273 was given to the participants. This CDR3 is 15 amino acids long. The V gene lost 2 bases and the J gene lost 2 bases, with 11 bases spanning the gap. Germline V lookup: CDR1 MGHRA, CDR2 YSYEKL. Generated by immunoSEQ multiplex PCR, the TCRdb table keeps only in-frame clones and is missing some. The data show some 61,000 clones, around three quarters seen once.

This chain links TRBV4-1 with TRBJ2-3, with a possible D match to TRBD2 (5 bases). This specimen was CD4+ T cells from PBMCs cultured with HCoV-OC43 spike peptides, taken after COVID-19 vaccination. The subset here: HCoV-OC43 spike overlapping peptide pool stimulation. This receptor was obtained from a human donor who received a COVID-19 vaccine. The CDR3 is CASSQLAITTDTQYF. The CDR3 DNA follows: TGCGCCAGCAGCCAACTAGCCATCACCACAGATACGCAGTATTTT.